Listed here are 21 T cell receptor beta chains from one sample, sequenced in a study of shared clonotypes between healthy human individuals. Data came from immunoSEQ multiplex PCR; TCRdb stores just in-frame clones and leaves some out. The sample holds over 1.4 million clones; roughly 97% are singletons and the top ten take approximately 1.1%. Sample: naive CD4+ T cells sorted from blood. The subset denotes: CD45RA+ positively selected. Receptor source: a man aged 30 to 39 in good health.

This sequence joins TRBV7-3 and TRBJ2-3; 7 positions agree with TRBD2. Germline CDR1 and CDR2: SGHTA and FQGTGA. The ends lost 2 bases at V and 2 bases at J; junction bases unmatched: 1. CDR3 length: 14 amino acids. CDR3 sequence: CASSLAGATDTQYF. CDR3 nucleotide sequence: TGTGCCAGCAGCTTAGCGGGAGCCACAGATACGCAGTATTTT.

The chain uses TRBV27 and TRBJ2-7, with 8 bases fitting TRBD2. The CDR3 length is 15 residues. Germline V gene lookup returns CDR1 MNHEY and CDR2 SMNVEV (reference sequence). The V segment lost 2 bases and the J segment 5 bases; nucleotides outside the gene matches: 8. CDR3 nucleotides: TGTGCCAGCAGTTTACTTATAGCGGGACGCCACGAGCAGTACTTC. Amino acid sequence: CASSLLIAGRHEQYF.

This rearrangement joins TRBV9 to TRBJ2-5; D is undetermined. The CDR3 runs to 13 residues. Germline values: CDR1 SGDLS, CDR2 YYNGEE. The ends were cut back, 3 bases at V and 3 bases at J, with 9 bases in the middle. CDR3: CASSGQNEETQYF. CDR3 nucleotide sequence: TGTGCCAGCAGCGGACAAAATGAAGAGACCCAGTACTTC.

The chain uses TRBV28 and TRBJ1-5; D not resolved. There are 13 residues in the CDR3. Trimming stripped 4 bases from V and 15 bases from J, with 19 bases between. CDR1 is MDHEN and CDR2 is SYDVKM in the germline V gene. The CDR3, as DNA: TGTGCCAGCAGTTCTCCCCCGGGCCTCGTTGTGCATTTT. As protein: CASSSPPGLVVHF.

The sample holds one count of this clone. V usage is TRBV7-2 and J usage is TRBJ1-1, with unresolved D. V lost 2 bases to trimming and J lost 7 bases, with 14 bases between them. The germline CDR1 and CDR2 sequences are SGHTA and FQGNSA. The length of the CDR3 is 14 residues. The CDR3 DNA is TGTGCCAGCAGCTTAATTCGGCATATTGGTGAAGCTTTCTTT. This codes for CASSLIRHIGEAFF. The entire variable domain, with the rest obtained from reference TRBV7-2 and TRBJ1-1, is as follows: GAGVSQSPSNKVTEKGKDVELRCDPISGHTALYWYRQSLGQGLEFLIYFQGNSAPDKSGLPSDRFSAERTGGSVSTLTIQRTQQEDSAVYLCASSLIRHIGEAFFGQGTRLTVV.

The rearrangement links TRBV29-1 to TRBJ2-5, with TRBD2 matching over 7 bases. V gave up 4 bases and J gave up 5 bases; unmatched junction bases: 4. The germline gives CDR1 SQVTM, CDR2 ANQGSEA. The CDR3 is 12 residues long. The CDR3 spells CSVVAGAETQYF. The CDR3 DNA sequence: TGCAGCGTTGTCGCGGGAGCGGAGACCCAGTACTTC.

V is TRBV5-5 and J is TRBJ1-4; the D is unclear. CDR1 is SGHKS and CDR2 is YYEKEE in the germline V gene (reference sequence). Trimming pared 7 bases from V and 0 bases from J, leaving 7 bases between. The CDR3 extends over 13 amino acids. CDR3 residues: CASGRATNEKLFF. CDR3 nucleotide sequence: TGTGCCAGCGGGAGAGCAACTAATGAAAAACTGTTTTTT.

The chain carries TRBV7-9 and TRBJ1-2; D unresolved. Germline CDR1 is SEHNR and CDR2 is FQNEAQ (reference sequence). With 1 base removed from V and 8 bases from J, the gap between germline ends came to 8 bases. The CDR3 contains 12 residues. The CDR3 region has the DNA TGTGCCAGCAGCTTAGTCCTACAAGGCTACACCTTC. It translates to CASSLVLQGYTF.

This chain uses TRBV7-3 with TRBJ2-3; TRBD1 is a possible D gene (8 bases). V was trimmed by 6 bases and J by 0 bases, leaving 16 bases between them. Looked up from germline, CDR1 is SGHTA and CDR2 is FQGTGA. CDR3 length: 16 amino acids. This chain's CDR3 is CASRTTGGASTDTQYF. The CDR3 nucleotides are TGTGCCAGCAGGACTACAGGGGGGGCTAGCACAGATACGCAGTATTTT.

J is TRBJ1-1 and V is TRBV19, with 9 positions matching TRBD1. The CDR3 covers 15 residues. The germline gives CDR1 LNHDA, CDR2 SQIVND (reference sequence). The V gene end was trimmed by 7 bases and the J gene end by 1 base; junction bases not matched to a gene: 7. The DNA for the CDR3 is TGTGCCAGTATCCTTCGACAGGGGGGGAACACTGAAGCTTTCTTT. It yields the protein CASILRQGGNTEAFF.

This sequence joins TRBV28 and TRBJ1-1; D possibly corresponds to TRBD1 (5 bases). The CDR3 has 14 residues. V was clipped by 5 bases and J by 4 bases, with 14 bases between them. Germline-derived CDR1 and CDR2 are MDHEN and SYDVKM. The CDR3 region has the DNA TGTGCCAGCAGTACGGATGGGGGGAGCACTGAAGCTTTCTTT. Translated: CASSTDGGSTEAFF.

CDR3 in amino acids: CASSSGTGSTDTQYF. The CDR3 DNA is TGTGCCAGCAGTTCCGGGACAGGGAGCACAGATACGCAGTATTTT. J is TRBJ2-3 and V is TRBV28; TRBD1 aligns across 9 bases. J lost 0 bases, V lost 4 bases, and 2 bases had no gene match. The CDR3 length is 15 residues. From germline, CDR1 is MDHEN and CDR2 SYDVKM.

The chain employs TRBV7-2 and TRBJ2-1; 10 nucleotides align to TRBD2. This CDR3 spans 17 amino acids. Per the germline V gene, CDR1 is SGHTA and CDR2 is FQGNSA. Losses at the gene ends were 4 bases for V and 4 bases for J; bases not matched to a gene: 10. The CDR3 loop reads CASSSMIAGGRYNEQFF. The CDR3 nucleotides read TGTGCCAGCAGCTCAATGATAGCGGGAGGACGGTACAATGAGCAGTTCTTC.

V and J are TRBV18 and TRBJ2-7; D may be TRBD2 (5 bases). The V gene's germline CDR1 is KGHSH and CDR2 LQKENI. The length of the CDR3 is 12 residues. V was trimmed by 6 bases and J by 5 bases, leaving 11 bases between them. The CDR3 region has the DNA TGTGCCAGCTCTATGCTCGGGGACGAGCAGTACTTC. This gives the protein CASSMLGDEQYF.

The V and J genes are TRBV19 and TRBJ2-7, with 7 bases that match TRBD2. CDR3 length: 16 amino acids. V was clipped by 1 base and J by 6 bases; unmatched bases: 12. Germline CDR1 and CDR2: LNHDA and SQIVND (reference sequence). The CDR3, as DNA: TGTGCCAGTAGTATAGCCGGGACTACGACCGCCCTCGAGCAGTACTTC. It specifies CASSIAGTTTALEQYF.

The chain recombines TRBV7-2 with TRBJ2-1; D uncertain. CDR1 and CDR2 from the germline V gene are SGHTA and FQGNSA. CDR3 length equals 18 residues. V lost 2 bases and J 0 bases, leaving 17 bases between the germline ends. CDR3 in DNA: TGTGCCAGCAGCTTAACAGCTCCGACGAGACACTCCTACAATGAGCAGTTCTTC. The encoded protein is CASSLTAPTRHSYNEQFF.

The genes are TRBV7-9 and TRBJ1-2; D remains ambiguous. The V and J ends lost 1 base and 6 bases respectively, with 6 bases between them. The CDR3 covers 12 residues. Germline CDR1 and CDR2: SEHNR and FQNEAQ (reference sequence). The CDR3 sequence: CASSLGYNGYTF. The CDR3 nucleotides read TGTGCCAGCAGCTTAGGGTATAATGGCTACACCTTC.

This chain connects TRBV4-1 to TRBJ2-2; unclear D gene. The CDR3 spans 16 residues. V lost 1 base, J lost 4 bases, and 13 bases lay in between. Looked up from germline, CDR1 is MGHRA and CDR2 is YSYEKL. The CDR3: CASSQGNPWGTGELFF. The DNA of the CDR3 is TGCGCCAGCAGCCAAGGCAACCCCTGGGGCACCGGGGAGCTGTTTTTT.

The rearrangement uses TRBV21-1 and TRBJ2-1; the table's D call, TRBD2, has no DNA check behind it. TRBV21-1 is assigned pseudogene status. This CDR3 has 18 residues. CDR3 loop: CASSREKGQRDPYNEQFF. Here the CDR3 DNA reads TGTGCCAGCAGCAGGGAGAAAGGTCAGCGGGACCCATACAATGAGCAGTTCTTC.

The rearrangement joins TRBV28 to TRBJ1-4; D is ambiguous. The CDR3 is 21 amino acids. The germline V and J ends were trimmed by 2 bases and 0 bases, with 25 bases remaining between them. Looked up from germline, CDR1 is MDHEN and CDR2 is SYDVKM. The CDR3 reads CASSLLLRAVPNPATNEKLFF. In DNA, the CDR3 is TGTGCCAGCAGTTTACTCCTCCGGGCGGTCCCAAACCCTGCAACTAATGAAAAACTGTTTTTT.

The rearrangement joins TRBV7-8 to TRBJ2-1, with D perhaps matching TRBD2 (6 bases). The CDR3 length is 15 residues. Per germline, CDR1 SGHVS and CDR2 FQNEAQ. Trimming cost V 5 bases and J 4 bases, with 15 bases left between them. The CDR3 spells CASSARDSPYNEQFF. CDR3 coding DNA: TGTGCCAGCAGCGCCCGGGACTCGCCGTACAATGAGCAGTTCTTC. The variable domain in full, completed from reference TRBV7-8 and TRBJ2-1, reads GAGVSQSPRYKVAKRGQDVALRCDPISGHVSLFWYQQALGQGPEFLTYFQNEAQLDKSGLPSDRFFAERPEGSVSTLKIQRTQQEDSAVYLCASSARDSPYNEQFFGPGTRLTVL.